Presented here are 24 T cell receptor beta chains from one specimen sequenced in a study of T cells in Graves' hyperthyroidism and ophthalmopathy. Researchers took RNA transcripts and amplified the TCR beta CDR3 regions from them. The HTBI primer set drove a first-round RT-PCR of the TCR CDR3. TCRdb analysed the multiplex PCR reads with MiXCR anew, one entry per CDR3 protein. Of 300,000 to 400,000 distinct CDR3 sequences listed, over 20% are singletons. The sample comprised blood. The receptors stem from a woman aged 50 to 60 with Graves' hyperthyroidism.

V and J are TRBV18 and TRBJ2-7; a possible D gene is TRBD2 (6 bases). The germline CDR1 and CDR2 sequences are KGHSH and LQKENI. This CDR3 spans 14 amino acids. Trimming took 4 bases from V and 3 from J, leaving 13 bases between them. In DNA form, the CDR3 reads TGTGCCAGCTCACGGGATCGGAGGGACTACGAGCAGTACTTC. This codes for CASSRDRRDYEQYF.

This chain connects TRBV7-6 to TRBJ2-2, with D hard to call. V gave up 2 bases and J gave up 1 base, with 11 bases separating them. Germline CDR1 reads SGHVS; CDR2 reads FNYEAQ. CDR3 size: 16 residues. The CDR3 reads CASSLQLALNTGELFF. The CDR3, as DNA: TGTGCCAGCAGCTTACAGTTAGCCTTGAACACCGGGGAGCTGTTTTTT.

The CDR3 DNA is TGCAGAGGACGGATGTTACTGTTTTTT. It yields the protein CRGRMLLFF. The J gene is TRBJ1-4, the V gene TRBV20-1; D call uncertain. The CDR3 has 9 residues. Germline CDR1 DFQATT, CDR2 SNEGSKA (reference sequence).

At least ten counts were recorded for this clonotype. V gene TRBV20-1 combines with J gene TRBJ2-5; 11 bases are a match to TRBD2. Germline V gives CDR1 DFQATT, CDR2 SNEGSKA (reference sequence). V shed 3 bases, J shed 1 base, and the junction held 1 base outside the gene matches. The CDR3 is 14 amino acids. The CDR3 sequence: CSARTSGAQETQYF. CDR3 bases: TGCAGTGCTAGGACTAGCGGGGCCCAAGAGACCCAGTACTTC.

This chain uses TRBV15 with TRBJ2-5; TRBD1 agrees at 11 bases. This CDR3 is built from 16 residues. Germline V gene lookup returns CDR1 LNHNV and CDR2 YYDKDF (reference sequence). The V and J ends lost 3 bases and 3 bases, in that order; junction bases with no gene match: 6. The CDR3 here is CATSRARTGGEETQYF. CDR3 coding DNA: TGTGCCACCAGCAGGGCCCGGACAGGGGGCGAAGAGACCCAGTACTTC.

At least ten counts were recorded for this clonotype. The gene calls are TRBV20-1 and TRBJ2-1; 8 bases are shared with TRBD1. V dropped 1 base and J dropped 7; count of bases not matched to a gene: 9. CDR3 size: 15 residues. In germline, CDR1 is DFQATT, CDR2 SNEGSKA (reference sequence). CDR3 sequence (DNA): TGCAGTGCTAGAGTGAACAGGGGGTCCTTTAATGAGCAGTTCTTC. It is translated as CSARVNRGSFNEQFF.

This clonotype was seen a handful of times. The CDR3: CASRGGSAEQYF. The CDR3 DNA follows: TGTGCCAGCAGGGGGGGATCCGCCGAGCAGTACTTC. V is TRBV28 and J is TRBJ2-7; D may be TRBD2 (6 bases). Looked up from germline, CDR1 is MDHEN and CDR2 is SYDVKM. This CDR3 is built from 12 residues. The V gene lost 6 bases and the J gene lost 6 bases, with 12 bases spanning the gap.

This clonotype turned up a few times. The rearrangement links TRBV6-1 to TRBJ1-6; unclear D gene. Germline V gene lookup returns CDR1 MNHNS and CDR2 SASEGT. V lost 2 bases, J lost 0 bases, and 8 bases lay in between. The CDR3 length is 16 residues. In DNA, the CDR3 is TGTGCCAGCAGTGAAACCTGGTTCTCCTATAATTCACCCCTCCACTTT. It is translated as CASSETWFSYNSPLHF.

This clonotype was seen repeatedly, ten times or more. The chain uses TRBV5-1 and TRBJ1-2, with 7 bases matching TRBD1. In germline, CDR1 is SGHRS, CDR2 YFSETQ. J lost 3 bases, V lost 4 bases, and 3 bases had no gene match. CDR3 length equals 13 residues. CDR3 region: CASSVTGDYGYTF. The CDR3 region has the DNA TGCGCCAGCAGCGTTACAGGGGACTATGGCTACACCTTC.

In its sample, this clonotype was seen many times. The chain employs TRBV24-1 and TRBJ2-3; D is perhaps TRBD1 (6 bases). The V end was cut by 3 bases, the J end by 1 base, with 16 bases between. Germline CDR1 reads KGHDR; CDR2 reads SFDVKD. The CDR3 sequence is 17 residues long. CDR3: CATSDPTGPAGTDTQYF. The CDR3 nucleotides are TGTGCCACCAGTGATCCTACAGGGCCGGCTGGCACAGATACGCAGTATTTT.

The table lists this clonotype with a few counts. The chain couples TRBV15 to TRBJ1-5; no definite D call. Germline V gene sequence: CDR1 LNHNV, CDR2 YYDKDF (reference sequence). There are 14 residues in the CDR3. The V gene lost 0 bases and the J gene lost 9 bases, with 12 bases spanning the gap. Here the CDR3 reads CATSRDRIARPQHF. Here the CDR3 DNA reads TGTGCCACCAGCAGAGACCGGATCGCCAGGCCCCAGCATTTT.

This clonotype was observed many times. The chain combines TRBV18 with TRBJ1-5; D call uncertain. V lost 4 bases and J 6 bases, leaving 10 bases between the germline ends. Per germline, CDR1 KGHSH and CDR2 LQKENI. This CDR3 region has 13 residues. Written as DNA, the CDR3 is TGTGCCAGCTCACAGACACACGGTCAGCCCCAGCATTTT. Protein: CASSQTHGQPQHF. Supplemented by reference TRBV18 and TRBJ1-5, the full variable domain reads NAGVMQNPRHLVRRRGQEARLRCSPMKGHSHVYWYRQLPEEGLKFMVYLQKENIIDESGMPKERFSAEFPKEGPSILRIQQVVRGDSAAYFCASSQTHGQPQHFGDGTRLSIL.

This clonotype occurred many times. The J gene is TRBJ1-4, the V gene TRBV24-1; D ambiguous. Trimming left V 7 bases short and J 5 bases short, with 7 bases between. This CDR3 is 12 amino acids long. Per germline, CDR1 KGHDR and CDR2 SFDVKD. The CDR3, as DNA: TGTGCCACCAGCGGAACCAATGAAAAACTGTTTTTT. Translation gives CATSGTNEKLFF.

Ten or more counts support this clonotype. This chain uses TRBV30 with TRBJ2-3; D gene unclear. The CDR3 contains 12 residues. CDR1 and CDR2 from the germline V gene are GTSNPN and SVGIG (reference sequence). V shed 2 bases and J shed 6 bases, with 9 bases lying between them. The CDR3 here is CAWSFQEDTQYF. The CDR3 DNA is TGTGCCTGGAGTTTCCAAGAGGATACGCAGTATTTT.

This clonotype was observed at least ten times. V usage is TRBV20-1 and J usage is TRBJ2-3; the match to TRBD2 covers 8 bases. This CDR3 spans 13 amino acids. CDR1 and CDR2 from the germline V gene are DFQATT and SNEGSKA (reference sequence). For the CDR3, the DNA is TGCAGCCTGCTAGCGGGTAGCACAGATACGCAGTATTTT. This codes for CSLLAGSTDTQYF.

This clonotype was counted between two and nine times. This chain links TRBV6-5 with TRBJ2-7, with 13 bases identical to TRBD2. V dropped 2 bases and J dropped 6; count of bases not matched to a gene: 4. CDR1 is MNHEY and CDR2 is SVGAGI in the germline V gene. The CDR3 has 15 amino acids. The CDR3 loop reads CASSYTGLAGFEQYF. CDR3 sequence (DNA): TGTGCCAGCAGTTACACGGGACTAGCGGGATTCGAGCAGTACTTC.

Ten or more counts support this clonotype. The chain couples TRBV28 to TRBJ2-1, with TRBD1 as a possible D gene (5 bases). The germline V and J ends were trimmed by 7 bases and 7 bases, with 11 bases remaining between them. This CDR3 comprises 12 residues. CDR1 and CDR2 (germline): MDHEN, SYDVKM. CDR3 in DNA: TGTGCCAGCACCGCAGGGATTAATGAGCAGTTCTTC. Translating it yields CASTAGINEQFF.

V gene TRBV20-1 combines with J gene TRBJ2-5; 8 positions match TRBD2. Germline lookup yields CDR1 DFQATT and CDR2 SNEGSKA (reference sequence). The CDR3 length is 15 residues. J was trimmed by 2 bases and V by 5 bases; bases with no gene match: 10. CDR3 amino acids: CSAPFAGGFQETQYF. The DNA of the CDR3 is TGCAGTGCTCCTTTTGCGGGGGGTTTTCAAGAGACCCAGTACTTC.

Regarding this clonotype: A read error may produce the germline difference seen at one junction end. The rearrangement uses TRBV6-9 and TRBJ2-7, with 9 positions matching TRBD1. The CDR3 extends over 17 amino acids. Germline assignment: CDR1 MNHGY and CDR2 SVAAGI. The CDR3 protein is CASSWTGDGTTGDERYF. The CDR3 nucleotides are TGTGCCAGCAGTTGGACAGGGGATGGCACCACGGGTGACGAGCGGTACTTC.

The chain recombines TRBV6-1 with TRBJ2-5; D unresolved. Trimming pared 3 bases from V and 2 bases from J, leaving 16 bases between. In germline, CDR1 is MNHNS, CDR2 SASEGT. The CDR3 runs 16 residues. The CDR3, as DNA: TGTGCCAGCAGTGATCCCCGGGTCCTAAAACAAGAGACCCAGTACTTC. Residues: CASSDPRVLKQETQYF.

The V call is TRBV12-5, the J call TRBJ2-7, with 10 bases that match TRBD2. The length of the CDR3 is 16 residues. V was clipped by 1 base and J by 0 bases; unmatched bases: 3. From germline, CDR1 is LGHNT and CDR2 FRNRAP. The CDR3 coding sequence is TGTGCTAGTGGTTTGGGGCTAGCGGGGGCCTCCTACGAGCAGTACTTC. Protein: CASGLGLAGASYEQYF.

This clonotype was seen many times. The J gene is TRBJ2-7, the V gene TRBV20-1; D not resolved. The CDR3 has 12 amino acids. From germline, CDR1 is DFQATT and CDR2 SNEGSKA (reference sequence). The V end was cut by 0 bases, the J end by 5 bases, with 8 bases between. CDR3 amino acids: CSARDDPDEQYF. Written as DNA, the CDR3 is TGCAGTGCTAGAGATGACCCCGACGAGCAGTACTTC.

This chain connects TRBV9 to TRBJ1-1; D gene ambiguous. Trimming took off 4 bases at V and 5 bases at J, with 12 bases between the two ends. Germline CDR1 is SGDLS and CDR2 is YYNGEE. This CDR3 contains 13 residues. The CDR3 nucleotides are TGTGCCAGCAGCCGAGCCGGGAGGACTGAAGCTTTCTTT. Protein: CASSRAGRTEAFF.

This clonotype was seen repeatedly, ten times or more. V gene TRBV7-3 combines with J gene TRBJ2-3, with D unclear. Germline V gene lookup returns CDR1 SGHTA and CDR2 FQGTGA. This CDR3 region has 12 residues. V dropped 1 base and J dropped 4 bases, with 3 bases sitting between them. CDR3: CASSLNPDTQYF. The CDR3 nucleotides read TGTGCCAGCAGCTTAAATCCAGATACGCAGTATTTT.